Below, 18 T cell receptor beta chains from the same sample are listed, as sequenced in a study of blood T cell repertoires in COVID-19. Here immunoSEQ multiplex PCR was the method, and the copy in TCRdb shows in-frame clones only, minus some. The sample has a few hundred thousand clones, about 80% seen once. Sequences were obtained from PBMCs or T cells enriched from blood (not recorded which). The receptor set was obtained from a man in his forties or fifties who had recovered from COVID-19.

The V gene is TRBV3-1 (or the pseudogene TRBV3-2), the J gene TRBJ2-7, with D possibly TRBD1 on 6 matching bases. V was pared by 3 bases and J by 4 bases, with 16 bases between. Germline values: CDR1 LGHDT, CDR2 YNNKEL (reference sequence). CDR3 length: 15 amino acids. The CDR3 DNA is TGTGCCAGCAGCCAGGGGGCCCCCAATCAATACGAGCAGTACTTC. Translation gives CASSQGAPNQYEQYF.

The rearrangement uses TRBV3-1 (or the pseudogene TRBV3-2) and TRBJ2-7; TRBD2 aligns across 11 bases. Germline assignment: CDR1 LGHDT and CDR2 YNNKEL (reference sequence). The CDR3 contains 14 residues. After removal of 6 bases from V and 1 base from J, the junction contained 2 bases not matched to a gene. This CDR3 is CASRSSGGSYEQYF. CDR3 in DNA: TGTGCCAGCAGGTCTAGCGGGGGGTCCTACGAGCAGTACTTC.

The chain is built from TRBV27 and TRBJ2-5; TRBD2 is a possible D gene (5 bases). The CDR3 runs to 13 residues. Trimming removed 10 bases at V and 5 bases at J, with 17 bases between. Germline V gene sequence: CDR1 MNHEY, CDR2 SMNVEV (reference sequence). The CDR3 sequence is CATHRGSGETQYF. The CDR3 DNA sequence: TGTGCCACCCACAGAGGGTCCGGGGAGACCCAGTACTTC.

CDR3 nucleotide sequence: TGTGCCAGTAGCCCGGGACAGAATAATGAAAAACTGTTTTTT. It specifies CASSPGQNNEKLFF. The rearrangement links TRBV19 to TRBJ1-4, with 7 bases matching TRBD1. V lost 6 bases to trimming and J lost 4 bases; unmatched junction nucleotides: 5. Germline V gene lookup returns CDR1 LNHDA and CDR2 SQIVND (reference sequence). CDR3 size: 14 residues.

J is TRBJ1-1 and V is TRBV9; D ambiguous. The CDR3 runs to 14 residues. Germline CDR1 SGDLS, CDR2 YYNGEE. V lost 1 base and J 0 bases, leaving 7 bases between the germline ends. For the CDR3, the DNA is TGTGCCAGCAGCGTATGGGAGGTGAACACTGAAGCTTTCTTT. Residues: CASSVWEVNTEAFF. Based on the CDR3 plus reference TRBV9 and TRBJ1-1, the full variable domain is DSGVTQTPKHLITATGQRVTLRCSPRSGDLSVYWYQQSLDQGLQFLIQYYNGEERAKGNILERFSAQQFPDLHSELNLSSLELGDSALYFCASSVWEVNTEAFFGQGTRLTVV.

This chain links TRBV15 with TRBJ2-5; TRBD1 matches 7 bases. Germline loops: CDR1 LNHNV, CDR2 YYDKDF (reference sequence). This CDR3 is built from 15 residues. The ends lost 1 base at V and 2 bases at J; junction bases unmatched: 4. CDR3 sequence reads: CATSRAGQTQETQYF. In DNA, the CDR3 is TGTGCCACCAGCAGAGCGGGACAGACTCAAGAGACCCAGTACTTC.

The chain is built from TRBV3-1 (or the pseudogene TRBV3-2) and TRBJ2-3; maybe TRBD1 (5 bases). The CDR3 sequence is 15 residues long. Germline V gene data show CDR1 as LGHDT and CDR2 as YNNKEL (reference sequence). The V end was cut by 4 bases, the J end by 1 base, with 12 bases between. CDR3 sequence: CASSRRGSGTDTQYF. In DNA, the CDR3 is TGTGCCAGCAGCCGAAGGGGTTCCGGCACAGATACGCAGTATTTT.

The rearrangement joins TRBV5-1 to TRBJ2-1; 8 bases agree with TRBD2. Germline V gives CDR1 SGHRS, CDR2 YFSETQ. This CDR3 comprises 15 residues. After removal of 4 bases from V and 0 bases from J, the junction contained 3 bases not matched to a gene. DNA of the CDR3: TGCGCCAGCAGCGGAACTAGCGGCTCCTACAATGAGCAGTTCTTC. Translation gives CASSGTSGSYNEQFF.

CDR3 coding DNA: TGTGCCAGTAGTATCTGGCTGAGGGAGGGACCACTAGCCAAAAACATTCAGTACTTC. It yields the protein CASSIWLREGPLAKNIQYF. The genes are TRBV19 and TRBJ2-4, with TRBD2 matching 7 bases. The CDR3 extends over 19 amino acids. Germline V gene sequence: CDR1 LNHDA, CDR2 SQIVND (reference sequence). The trim removed 3 bases at V and 0 bases at J, leaving 14 bases unmatched.

This rearrangement joins TRBV5-1 to TRBJ2-2, with D hard to call. CDR3 length equals 14 residues. The V end lost 5 bases, the J end lost 4 bases, and 12 bases lay between the germline ends. CDR1 is SGHRS, CDR2 YFSETQ, per germline. The CDR3 sequence is CASSKAVGTGELFF. The CDR3 DNA reads TGCGCCAGCAGTAAGGCGGTCGGCACCGGGGAGCTGTTTTTT.

This rearrangement joins TRBV11-2 to TRBJ2-7, with 7 bases matching TRBD1. The CDR3 extends over 16 amino acids. The junction had 14 bases not matched to a gene; V was cut back by 5 bases and J by 4 bases. Germline CDR1 and CDR2: SGHAT and FQNNGV. The CDR3 spells CASSGGFRDRKYEQYF. For the CDR3, the DNA is TGTGCCAGCAGCGGGGGCTTCAGGGACAGAAAGTACGAGCAGTACTTC.

This chain joins TRBV12-3 or TRBV12-4 and TRBJ2-2; no definite D call. This CDR3 contains 13 residues. V was pared by 6 bases and J by 2 bases, with 7 bases between. The CDR3 is CASREKNTGELFF. In DNA, the CDR3 is TGTGCCAGCAGGGAGAAAAACACCGGGGAGCTGTTTTTT.

The V gene is TRBV7-9, the J gene TRBJ2-1; 11 bases match TRBD2. Germline CDR1 and CDR2: SEHNR and FQNEAQ (reference sequence). CDR3 length: 15 amino acids. V lost 5 bases and J lost 4; bases outside the gene matches: 4. CDR3 DNA sequence: TGTGCCAGCAGCGTCACTAGCGGGAGTTACAATGAGCAGTTCTTC. Translated, it gives CASSVTSGSYNEQFF.

The V call is TRBV29-1, the J call TRBJ2-7, with 8 bases lining up with TRBD1. CDR1 and CDR2 (germline): SQVTM, ANQGSEA. This CDR3 spans 13 amino acids. V dropped 4 bases and J dropped 3; count of bases not matched to a gene: 5. The CDR3 is CSVGGTGVYEQYF. CDR3 nucleotides: TGCAGCGTTGGAGGGACAGGTGTCTACGAGCAGTACTTC.

This clone occurred once. The chain has TRBV6-5 and TRBJ1-2; TRBD1 matches 7 bases. The germline gives CDR1 MNHEY, CDR2 SVGAGI. The CDR3 is 13 amino acids. Losses at the gene ends were 10 bases for V and 7 bases for J; bases not matched to a gene: 12. CDR3 DNA: TGTGCCACCCTTGGAACAGGGGTCTCTGGCTACACCTTC. This codes for CATLGTGVSGYTF.

A few counts support this clone. The chain couples TRBV27 to TRBJ1-2, with D uncertain. The CDR3 totals 11 residues. Trimming took 10 bases from V and 7 from J, leaving 13 bases between them. CDR1 is MNHEY and CDR2 is SMNVEV in the germline V gene (reference sequence). The CDR3 loop is CATSDGLGYTF. CDR3 coding DNA: TGTGCCACCTCGGACGGACTTGGCTACACCTTC.

The sample holds a few counts of this clone. The V call is TRBV5-4, the J call TRBJ1-2; the D gene is possibly TRBD1 (6 bases). Deletions cut 5 bases from V and 9 bases from J, with 14 bases between. The CDR3 is 12 amino acids. CDR1 is SGHNT, CDR2 YYREEE, per germline (reference sequence). The CDR3, as DNA: TGTGCCAGCAGACCGGGGGGGACACGCTACACCTTC. Protein: CASRPGGTRYTF.

The chain couples TRBV19 to TRBJ1-2, with TRBD1 matching over 7 bases. CDR1 is LNHDA, CDR2 SQIVND, per germline (reference sequence). This CDR3 has 14 amino acids. V dropped 6 bases and J dropped 0; count of bases not matched to a gene: 4. The CDR3 DNA is TGTGCCAGTAGCCCCGGGACAGCTAACTATGGCTACACCTTC. Its translation is CASSPGTANYGYTF.